Below, 17 T cell receptor beta chains from the same sample are listed, as sequenced in a study of radiotherapy plus CTLA-4 blockade in lung cancer. Data came from immunoSEQ multiplex PCR; TCRdb stores just in-frame clones and leaves some out. The sample contains about 80,000 clones, 78% of which appear only once. The sequenced sample was peripheral blood, obtained from a patient treated with radiotherapy plus ipilimumab. These receptors were collected from a human donor with non-small cell lung cancer whose response to radiotherapy plus ipilimumab could not be evaluated. Some clones in this sample may be carry-over from other donors' samples.

The rearrangement joins TRBV7-9 to TRBJ1-4; 9 bases map to TRBD1. CDR1 and CDR2 from the germline V gene are SEHNR and FQNEAQ (reference sequence). V lost 5 bases and J lost 3; bases outside the gene matches: 4. The CDR3 totals 15 residues. CDR3 coding DNA: TGTGCCAGCAGCCCTGGACAGGGGCCTAATGAAAAACTGTTTTTT. It codes for CASSPGQGPNEKLFF.

This clone was seen once. The genes are TRBV7-2 and TRBJ2-3; D is uncertain. Germline V gene lookup returns CDR1 SGHTA and CDR2 FQGNSA. This CDR3 contains 14 residues. V gave up 5 bases and J gave up 1 base, with 10 bases separating them. The CDR3 DNA reads as TGTGCCAGCAGCCCCCAGGTTGGCACAGATACGCAGTATTTT. This codes for CASSPQVGTDTQYF.

This rearrangement joins TRBV6-6 to TRBJ2-5; 10 nucleotides agree with TRBD1. The better agreement between TRBJ2-7 and the DNA end casts doubt on the J call. This CDR3 is 15 amino acids long. The germline CDR1 and CDR2 sequences are MNHNY and SVGAGI (reference sequence). The chain's CDR3 is CASSSPGQGLNEQYF. CDR3 bases: TGTGCCAGCAGTAGCCCGGGACAGGGGCTCAACGAGCAGTACTTC.

In DNA, the CDR3 is TGTGCCAGCAGCATTGGGGCCTCTGGAAACACCATATATTTT. It specifies CASSIGASGNTIYF. This chain joins TRBV9 and TRBJ1-3; a weak D match, TRBD1 (5 bases). V was cut by 4 bases and J by 0 bases, with 8 bases left in between. In germline, CDR1 is SGDLS, CDR2 YYNGEE. The CDR3 runs 14 residues.

V gene TRBV2 combines with J gene TRBJ1-1, with 8 bases that match TRBD1. The CDR3 runs to 15 residues. Germline V lookup: CDR1 SNHLY, CDR2 FYNNEI. J lost 0 bases, V lost 6 bases, and 6 bases had no gene match. In DNA form, the CDR3 reads TGTGCCAGCAGGGCAGGGACAGGAGTGAACACTGAAGCTTTCTTT. Encoded protein: CASRAGTGVNTEAFF.

This clone has only one observation. The chain is built from TRBV4-1 and TRBJ2-1, with D perhaps matching TRBD1 (6 bases). The length of the CDR3 is 15 residues. V lost 1 base to trimming and J lost 5 bases, with 12 bases between them. CDR1 and CDR2 from the germline V gene are MGHRA and YSYEKL. Here the CDR3 reads CASSQAQGIHNEQFF. CDR3 coding DNA: TGCGCCAGCAGCCAAGCACAGGGAATCCACAATGAGCAGTTCTTC.

Note on this clone: In the same sample, other DNA sequences code for this CDR3. The chain uses TRBV6-5 and TRBJ1-2, with 8 positions matching TRBD1. The ends lost 5 bases at V and 2 bases at J; junction bases unmatched: 4. Germline CDR1 reads MNHEY; CDR2 reads SVGAGI. The CDR3 contains 14 residues. The DNA for the CDR3 is TGTGCCAGCAGTCCAGACAGGGGAAACTATGGCTACACCTTC. It codes for CASSPDRGNYGYTF.

The gene calls are TRBV5-1 and TRBJ2-3, with D possibly being TRBD1 (6 bases). V was trimmed by 3 bases and J by 0 bases, leaving 17 bases between them. The CDR3 spans 17 residues. Germline V gene sequence: CDR1 SGHRS, CDR2 YFSETQ. The CDR3 sequence: CASSSGYGTRSTDTQYF. In DNA, the CDR3 is TGCGCCAGCAGCTCAGGATACGGGACAAGAAGCACAGATACGCAGTATTTT.

The chain couples TRBV28 to TRBJ2-1, with 8 bases identical to TRBD1. The V gene end was trimmed by 7 bases and the J gene end by 4 bases; junction bases not matched to a gene: 9. This CDR3 is built from 15 residues. The V gene's germline CDR1 is MDHEN and CDR2 SYDVKM. The CDR3 sequence is CASTLGQGLYNEQFF. In DNA form, the CDR3 reads TGTGCCAGCACCCTAGGACAGGGCTTGTACAATGAGCAGTTCTTC.

This chain links TRBV27 with TRBJ2-7; TRBD1 matches at 7 bases. Losses at the gene ends were 4 bases for V and 0 bases for J; bases not matched to a gene: 12. Germline CDR1 and CDR2: MNHEY and SMNVEV (reference sequence). The CDR3 contains 17 residues. CDR3 bases: TGTGCCAGCAGTTCACTCCCTGGGACAGAGAGCTCCTACGAGCAGTACTTC. Translating it yields CASSSLPGTESSYEQYF.

V gene TRBV11-2 combines with J gene TRBJ2-3; 8 bases are shared with TRBD2. The CDR3 length is 16 residues. Trimming took 5 bases from V and 3 from J; bases not matched to a gene: 10. Germline values: CDR1 SGHAT, CDR2 FQNNGV. CDR3 in amino acids: CASSGTSGGVTDTQYF. The CDR3 DNA is TGTGCCAGCAGCGGAACCTCGGGGGGGGTGACAGATACGCAGTATTTT.

This clone was counted once. This chain joins TRBV2 and TRBJ2-5; TRBD1 might be the D (5 bases). V dropped 3 bases and J dropped 5 bases, with 13 bases sitting between them. This CDR3 region has 14 residues. Looked up from germline, CDR1 is SNHLY and CDR2 is FYNNEI. CDR3 sequence: CASSDQGSRETQYF. CDR3 bases: TGTGCCAGCAGTGATCAGGGATCTAGGGAGACCCAGTACTTC.

The chain combines TRBV10-3 with TRBJ2-7, with TRBD2 matching over 13 bases. V shed 4 bases, J shed 3 bases, and the junction held 12 bases outside the gene matches. Germline V lookup: CDR1 ENHRY, CDR2 SYGVKD. CDR3 size: 18 residues. The CDR3 region is CAISVNSAGTSGDYEQYF. The CDR3 DNA follows: TGTGCCATCAGTGTAAATTCCGCCGGGACTAGCGGGGACTACGAGCAGTACTTC.

The rearrangement links TRBV28 to TRBJ2-4, with 9 bases identical to TRBD1. The CDR3 sequence is 17 residues long. Germline CDR1 is MDHEN and CDR2 is SYDVKM. The J segment lost 2 bases and the V segment lost 3 bases, leaving 8 bases of the junction unmatched. CDR3 nucleotide sequence: TGTGCCAGCAGTTTGGTCACAGGGGGCTCGTCCAAAAACATTCAGTACTTC. It translates to CASSLVTGGSSKNIQYF.

The chain carries TRBV19 and TRBJ2-1; no clear D. Between the trimmed V and J ends, which lost 2 bases and 9 bases, there was a span of 5 bases. Germline V gives CDR1 LNHDA, CDR2 SQIVND (reference sequence). This CDR3 contains 11 residues. CDR3 in amino acids: CASSIRSEQFF. In DNA form, the CDR3 reads TGTGCCAGTAGTATAAGGAGTGAGCAGTTCTTC.

V is TRBV4-3 and J is TRBJ1-6; 8 bases fit TRBD1. CDR1 is LGHNA, CDR2 YSLEER, per germline. The CDR3 covers 15 residues. V trimming: 0 bases; J trimming: 9 bases; junction bases outside the gene matches: 4. CDR3 residues: CASSQETGETSPLHF. CDR3 bases: TGCGCCAGCAGCCAAGAGACAGGGGAAACTTCACCCCTCCACTTT.

The rearrangement links TRBV4-2 to TRBJ2-7; D uncertain. CDR3 length equals 16 residues. Germline lookup yields CDR1 LGHNA and CDR2 YNFKEQ. V was pared by 0 bases and J by 2 bases, with 14 bases between. CDR3 loop: CASSQEARAATYEQYF. The CDR3 DNA is TGTGCCAGCAGCCAAGAAGCGCGAGCAGCAACCTACGAGCAGTACTTC.